This passage covers 25 T cell receptor beta chains from one sample sequenced in a study of T cells in Graves' hyperthyroidism and ophthalmopathy. From RNA transcripts, TCR beta CDR3 regions were amplified. The HTBI primer set served for first-round RT-PCR of the TCR CDR3. Using its own MiXCR run on the multiplex PCR reads, TCRdb lists one record per CDR3 protein. Among about 560,000 distinct CDR3 sequences listed, about half were seen once. Material: peripheral blood or thyroid tissue (not recorded which). The source of these receptors is a woman aged 18-30 years with Graves' hyperthyroidism.

This clonotype has ten or more counts. The chain employs TRBV15 and TRBJ1-3; D is possibly TRBD1 (6 bases). Trimming stripped 5 bases from V and 4 bases from J, with 12 bases between. The CDR3 has 14 residues. Germline CDR1 LNHNV, CDR2 YYDKDF (reference sequence). CDR3 in DNA: TGTGCCACCAGCCCTACAGGGTCAGGAAACACCATATATTTT. Translated: CATSPTGSGNTIYF.

The CDR3 DNA is TGTGCCAGCAGTGAACCCGAGACAGGGGGCCGAACTGAAGCTTTCTTT. Amino acid sequence: CASSEPETGGRTEAFF. This chain joins TRBV25-1 and TRBJ1-1; 10 bases line up with TRBD1. The junction had 8 bases not matched to a gene; V was cut back by 2 bases and J by 5 bases. Germline V lookup: CDR1 MGHDK, CDR2 SYGVNS. The CDR3 extends over 16 amino acids.

This clonotype was counted between two and nine times. This chain uses TRBV14 with TRBJ2-5, with 8 bases identical to TRBD1. Trimming cost V 3 bases and J 2 bases; bases outside gene matches: 5. CDR3 length equals 15 residues. CDR1 SGHDN and CDR2 FVKESK come from the germline V gene. The CDR3 loop reads CASSHQTGGQETQYF. For the CDR3, the DNA is TGTGCCAGCAGCCATCAAACAGGGGGACAAGAGACCCAGTACTTC. Complete variable domain (other parts from reference TRBV14 and TRBJ2-5): EAGVTQFPSHSVIEKGQTVTLRCDPISGHDNLYWYRRVMGKEIKFLLHFVKESKQDESGMPNNRFLAERTGGTYSTLKVQPAELEDSGVYFCASSHQTGGQETQYFGPGTRLLVL.

This sequence joins TRBV15 and TRBJ2-6; D is uncertain. Trimming took 5 bases from V and 4 from J, leaving 15 bases between them. Germline-derived CDR1 and CDR2 are LNHNV and YYDKDF (reference sequence). CDR3 length: 16 residues. CDR3 in amino acids: CATSVDGRAGANVLTF. For the CDR3, the DNA is TGTGCCACCAGCGTCGATGGCCGGGCCGGGGCCAACGTCCTGACTTTC. The full variable domain, in which reference TRBV15 and TRBJ2-6 provide the parts outside the CDR3, is DAMVIQNPRYQVTQFGKPVTLSCSQTLNHNVMYWYQQKSSQAPKLLFHYYDKDFNNEADTPDNFQSRRPNTSFCFLDIRSPGLGDTAMYLCATSVDGRAGANVLTFGAGSRLTVL.

This chain links TRBV7-9 with TRBJ1-1; 9 positions agree with TRBD1. The V and J ends lost 5 bases and 8 bases, in that order; junction bases with no gene match: 12. The CDR3 extends over 15 amino acids. Germline CDR1 is SEHNR and CDR2 is FQNEAQ (reference sequence). In DNA form, the CDR3 reads TGTGCCAGCAGCCAACTGGGACAGGGAGATTCCGAAGCTTTCTTT. The encoded protein is CASSQLGQGDSEAFF.

The chain links TRBV7-9 to TRBJ1-2, with D possibly TRBD1 on 5 matching bases. Trimming removed 3 bases at V and 4 bases at J, with 15 bases between. Germline CDR1 and CDR2: SEHNR and FQNEAQ (reference sequence). The CDR3 totals 15 residues. CDR3 residues: CASSFQDMDTYGYTF. The DNA of the CDR3 is TGTGCCAGCAGCTTCCAGGACATGGACACCTATGGCTACACCTTC.

The chain combines TRBV10-3 with TRBJ1-4; 9 bases align to TRBD1. The V segment lost 10 bases and the J segment 7 bases; nucleotides outside the gene matches: 10. The germline gives CDR1 ENHRY, CDR2 SYGVKD. This CDR3 region has 14 residues. The CDR3 sequence: CATTPGTGSEKLFF. The CDR3 DNA follows: TGTGCCACTACGCCCGGGACAGGGAGTGAAAAACTGTTTTTT.

About this clonotype itself: This may be a read error, as it is one base from a much larger clone. The chain uses TRBV10-3 and TRBJ1-1, with D unclear. The V gene lost 11 bases and the J gene lost 0 bases, with 13 bases spanning the gap. Germline loops: CDR1 ENHRY, CDR2 SYGVKD. This CDR3 comprises 13 residues. In DNA, the CDR3 is TGTGCCCCTTCAACACACATGAACACTGAAGCTTTCTTT. It encodes CAPSTHMNTEAFF.

This clonotype was seen at least ten times. This CDR3 reads CATSDATGRTGGQYF. DNA of the CDR3: TGTGCCACCAGTGATGCTACCGGAAGGACAGGGGGCCAGTACTTC. The chain uses TRBV24-1 and TRBJ2-5; 10 bases agree with TRBD1. Germline V gene lookup returns CDR1 KGHDR and CDR2 SFDVKD. This CDR3 region has 15 residues. V was clipped by 3 bases and J by 10 bases; unmatched bases: 10.

V is TRBV24-1 and J is TRBJ2-5; 7 nucleotides align to TRBD1. The germline gives CDR1 KGHDR, CDR2 SFDVKD. V lost 3 bases, J lost 5 bases, and 8 bases stayed unmatched. The CDR3 consists of 15 residues. The CDR3, as DNA: TGTGCCACCAGTGATCCGTCGACAGGGCGCGAGACCCAGTACTTC. Translation: CATSDPSTGRETQYF.

This clonotype has at least ten counts. The chain links TRBV7-9 to TRBJ1-5; unclear D gene. V was pared by 4 bases and J by 7 bases, with 14 bases between. The germline CDR1 and CDR2 sequences are SEHNR and FQNEAQ (reference sequence). The CDR3 runs 14 residues. The CDR3 is CASSWAPDGQPQHF. The CDR3 DNA is TGTGCCAGCAGCTGGGCCCCGGACGGGCAGCCCCAGCATTTT.

Only a few counts were recorded for this clonotype. The chain uses TRBV7-6 and TRBJ1-2; 9 bases are shared with TRBD1. V shed 3 bases and J 4 bases; nucleotides not matched to a gene: 9. The CDR3 is 16 amino acids. Germline V gene data show CDR1 as SGHVS and CDR2 as FNYEAQ. The CDR3 is CASSLAPGQGSYGYTF. The CDR3 DNA follows: TGTGCCAGCAGCTTGGCCCCGGGACAGGGATCCTATGGCTACACCTTC.

J is TRBJ1-2 and V is TRBV29-1; D not resolved. Germline V gene data show CDR1 as SQVTM and CDR2 as ANQGSEA. The V end was cut by 8 bases, the J end by 10 bases, with 17 bases between. This CDR3 contains 11 residues. As DNA, the CDR3 is TGCAGCTTAGGTGGCCTTGGCGACTACACCTTC. It is translated as CSLGGLGDYTF.

The CDR3 reads CASSQDYVLHYGYTF. As DNA, the CDR3 is TGTGCCAGCAGCCAAGATTACGTTTTGCACTATGGCTACACCTTC. The V and J genes are TRBV25-1 and TRBJ1-2; D ambiguous. V was shortened by 6 bases and J by 3 bases, with 17 bases between the two germline ends. The CDR3 is made up of 15 amino acids. CDR1 is MGHDK and CDR2 is SYGVNS in the germline V gene.

This clonotype has a handful of counts. CDR3 residues: CATQDRANEKLFF. CDR3 nucleotide sequence: TGTGCCACCCAAGACAGGGCTAATGAAAAACTGTTTTTT. The chain uses TRBV7-9 and TRBJ1-4; 7 bases line up with TRBD1. The CDR3 runs 13 residues. Trimming removed 10 bases from V and 3 bases from J; junction bases left unmatched: 5. Per the germline V gene, CDR1 is SEHNR and CDR2 is FQNEAQ (reference sequence).

This clonotype was counted ten times or more. V gene TRBV29-1 combines with J gene TRBJ1-4; 7 bases match TRBD1. In germline, CDR1 is SQVTM, CDR2 ANQGSEA. V gave up 4 bases and J gave up 0 bases; unmatched junction bases: 5. This CDR3 is built from 15 residues. CDR3 sequence (DNA): TGCAGCGTTGCCGGACAGGTCGCAACTAATGAAAAACTGTTTTTT. Protein sequence: CSVAGQVATNEKLFF.

V usage is TRBV9 and J usage is TRBJ1-4; TRBD1 matches at 8 bases. The CDR3 spans 15 residues. The V gene end was trimmed by 3 bases and the J gene end by 7 bases; junction bases not matched to a gene: 8. The germline CDR1 and CDR2 sequences are SGDLS and YYNGEE. The CDR3 region is CASSGSRTGSEKLFF. CDR3 DNA sequence: TGTGCCAGCAGCGGCAGTCGGACAGGGAGTGAAAAACTGTTTTTT.

A word on this clonotype: One junction end disagrees with the germline gene, perhaps due to a read error. The chain carries TRBV5-1 and TRBJ1-4, with D perhaps matching TRBD1 (5 bases). CDR1 SGHRS and CDR2 YFSETQ come from the germline V gene. The CDR3 extends over 14 amino acids. In DNA, the CDR3 is TGTGCCAGCAGCTTTCGGTCCCAGGGCGAAAAACTGTTTTTT. Its protein product is CASSFRSQGEKLFF. Drawing the rest from reference TRBV5-1 and TRBJ1-4, the complete variable domain is KAGVTQTPRYLIKTRGQQVTLSCSPISGHRSVSWYQQTPGQGLQFLFEYFSETQRNKGNFPGRFSGRQFSNSRSEMNVSTLELGDSALYLCASSFRSQGEKLFFGSGTQLSVL.

V usage is TRBV15 and J usage is TRBJ2-3; D possibly matches TRBD1 or TRBD2 (5 bases each). This CDR3 is built from 13 residues. Trimming cost V 0 bases and J 10 bases, with 11 bases left between them. CDR1 and CDR2 (germline): LNHNV, YYDKDF (reference sequence). The CDR3 DNA reads TGTGCCACCAGCAGAGATCGGTGGGACGCGCAGTATTTT. This sequence encodes CATSRDRWDAQYF. The whole variable domain, remainder taken from reference TRBV15 and TRBJ2-3, is DAMVIQNPRYQVTQFGKPVTLSCSQTLNHNVMYWYQQKSSQAPKLLFHYYDKDFNNEADTPDNFQSRRPNTSFCFLDIRSPGLGDTAMYLCATSRDRWDAQYFGPGTRLTVL.

This chain joins TRBV19 and TRBJ1-2; D is possibly TRBD1 (5 bases). CDR1 is LNHDA, CDR2 SQIVND, per germline (reference sequence). The CDR3 has 14 amino acids. Trimming left V 7 bases short and J 7 bases short, with 19 bases between. The DNA for the CDR3 is TGTGCCAGTAATGACGGGACGGCTGCTTTTGGCTACACCTTC. Its translation is CASNDGTAAFGYTF.

V usage is TRBV15 and J usage is TRBJ1-5; 8 bases are a match to TRBD1. CDR3 length: 15 residues. With V trimmed by 2 bases and J by 5 bases, 5 bases remained unmatched. Looked up from germline, CDR1 is LNHNV and CDR2 is YYDKDF (reference sequence). The CDR3 bases are TGTGCCACCAGCAGACCAGACAGGGGCGATCAGCCCCAGCATTTT. This codes for CATSRPDRGDQPQHF.

The chain uses TRBV7-9 and TRBJ2-7, with D hard to call. The CDR3 is made up of 12 amino acids. Germline V CDR1 and CDR2: SEHNR, FQNEAQ (reference sequence). V lost 8 bases, J lost 6 bases, and 14 bases lay in between. Written as DNA, the CDR3 is TGTGCCAGCTGTTTGAGTCGTGCCGAGCAGTACTTC. This encodes CASCLSRAEQYF.

The V gene is TRBV20-1, the J gene TRBJ2-6; no reliable D call. CDR3 size: 17 residues. Germline V lookup: CDR1 DFQATT, CDR2 SNEGSKA (reference sequence). Deletions cut 0 bases from V and 0 bases from J, with 12 bases between. Here the CDR3 DNA reads TGCAGTGCTAGAGATCGAAGAGGCCACTCTGGGGCCAACGTCCTGACTTTC. Its protein is CSARDRRGHSGANVLTF.

This chain joins TRBV2 and TRBJ1-4, with D possibly matching TRBD1 (6 bases). Germline V gene data show CDR1 as SNHLY and CDR2 as FYNNEI. V lost 4 bases and J 8 bases, leaving 11 bases between the germline ends. The CDR3 is 13 residues long. This CDR3 is CASSARRGEKLFF. The CDR3, as DNA: TGTGCCAGCAGTGCGAGAAGGGGGGAAAAACTGTTTTTT.

The chain uses TRBV24-1 and TRBJ2-2, with D hard to call. Trimming removed 5 bases at V and 8 bases at J, with 8 bases between. CDR1 KGHDR and CDR2 SFDVKD come from the germline V gene. The CDR3 loop spans 12 amino acids. The CDR3 nucleotides are TGTGCCACCAGTGGGACCACTGGGGAGCTGTTTTTT. This translates into CATSGTTGELFF.